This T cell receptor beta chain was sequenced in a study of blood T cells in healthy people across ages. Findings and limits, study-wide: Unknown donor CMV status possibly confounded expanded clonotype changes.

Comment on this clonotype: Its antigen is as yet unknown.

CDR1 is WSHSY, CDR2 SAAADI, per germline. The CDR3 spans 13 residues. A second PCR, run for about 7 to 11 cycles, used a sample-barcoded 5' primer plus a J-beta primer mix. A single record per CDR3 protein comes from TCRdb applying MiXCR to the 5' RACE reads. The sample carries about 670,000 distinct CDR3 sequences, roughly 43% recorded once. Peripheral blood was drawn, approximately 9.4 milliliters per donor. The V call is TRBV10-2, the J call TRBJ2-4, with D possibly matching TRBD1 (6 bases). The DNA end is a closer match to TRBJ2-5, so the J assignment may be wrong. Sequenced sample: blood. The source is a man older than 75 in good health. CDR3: CASRASRGETQYF. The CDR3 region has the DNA TGCGCCAGCAGGGCGAGCAGGGGAGAGACCCAGTACTTC.